These 3 T cell receptor beta chains originate from one sample sequenced in a study of regulatory T cells in long-lasting Graves disease. Described time point: newly diagnosed GD, antithyroid drugs for less than 3 months. With RNA extracted from PBMCs as input, the TCR library was made. Sequencing libraries for TCR beta were prepared with iRepertoire HTBI primers and Arm-PCR of CDR3 regions. TCRdb independently ran MiXCR on the multiplex PCR reads; one entry per CDR3 protein. The profile shows approximately 540,000 distinct CDR3 sequences, around 13% of them singletons. A further study also used this sample, focusing on T cells in Graves' hyperthyroidism and ophthalmopathy.

The starting material was peripheral blood mononuclear cells (PBMCs), obtained at new diagnosis, from a patient treated with antithyroid drugs. The receptors here all came from a young woman with Graves disease.

This clonotype was seen a handful of times. This chain connects TRBV20-1 to TRBJ2-5; 14 positions match TRBD2. The germline V gene has CDR1 DFQATT and CDR2 SNEGSKA (reference sequence). This CDR3 spans 17 amino acids. V trimming: 0 bases; J trimming: 5 bases; junction bases outside the gene matches: 8. CDR3 sequence reads: CSARDWGLAGVLETQYF. The CDR3 DNA reads as TGCAGTGCTAGAGATTGGGGACTAGCGGGAGTTTTGGAGACCCAGTACTTC.

A few counts support this clonotype. The rearrangement links TRBV12-3 or TRBV12-4 to TRBJ2-2; D may correspond to TRBD1 or TRBD2 (5 bases each). Trimming cost V 5 bases and J 4 bases, with 14 bases left between them. The CDR3 length is 15 residues. The CDR3 reads CASSGKGAGTGELFF. CDR3 in DNA: TGTGCCAGCAGTGGAAAAGGGGCGGGCACCGGGGAGCTGTTTTTT.

The chain is built from TRBV20-1 and TRBJ1-1; D unresolved. Per the germline V gene, CDR1 is DFQATT and CDR2 is SNEGSKA (reference sequence). The CDR3 loop spans 13 amino acids. The ends were cut back, 3 bases at V and 1 base at J, with 9 bases in the middle. CDR3 sequence reads: CSASPRWNTEAFF. In nucleotides, the CDR3 is TGCAGTGCTAGTCCTAGATGGAACACTGAAGCTTTCTTT.